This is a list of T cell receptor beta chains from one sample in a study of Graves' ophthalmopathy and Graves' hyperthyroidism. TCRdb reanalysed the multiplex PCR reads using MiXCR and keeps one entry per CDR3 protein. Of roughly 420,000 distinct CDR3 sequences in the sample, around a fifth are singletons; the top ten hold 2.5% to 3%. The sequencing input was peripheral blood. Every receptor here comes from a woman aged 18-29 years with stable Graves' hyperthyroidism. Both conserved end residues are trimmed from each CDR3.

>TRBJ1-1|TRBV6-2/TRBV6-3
ASSYFSGTGNTEAF
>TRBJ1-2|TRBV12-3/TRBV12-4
ASSWDRDYYGYT
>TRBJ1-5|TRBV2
ASSTGQDSNQPQH
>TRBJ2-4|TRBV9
ASSVATGGMGIQY
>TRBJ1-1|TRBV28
ASSPVRGATTEAF
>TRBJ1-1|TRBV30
AWRRTGMNTEAF
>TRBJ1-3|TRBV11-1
ASSPRQGQRDTIY
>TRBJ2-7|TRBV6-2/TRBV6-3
ASGGNLQGPYEQY
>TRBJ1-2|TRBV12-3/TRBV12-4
ASSLSTGILYGYT
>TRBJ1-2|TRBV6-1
ASSELTDNYGYT
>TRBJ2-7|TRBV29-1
SVGRESGEQY
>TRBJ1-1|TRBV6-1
ASSAQEATEAF
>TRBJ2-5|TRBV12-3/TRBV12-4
ASSPSGRAETQY
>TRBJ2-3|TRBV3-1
ASSPGGGLEADTQY
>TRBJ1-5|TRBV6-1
ASSPYLTSDQPQH
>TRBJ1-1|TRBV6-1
ASSEGWEGGGTEAF
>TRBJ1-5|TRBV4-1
ASSQVPGGNQPQH
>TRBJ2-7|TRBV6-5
ASSTTPSGTDKSGQY
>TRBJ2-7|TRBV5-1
ASSLRRDPGEQY
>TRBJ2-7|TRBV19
ASSNGISYEQY
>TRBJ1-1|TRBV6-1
ANSDSVRTTEAF
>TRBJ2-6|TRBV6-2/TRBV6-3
ASSRAGGGIGAGANVLT
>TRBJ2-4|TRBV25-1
ASSTSSGAKNIQY
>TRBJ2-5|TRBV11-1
ASSYTGTGRTETQY
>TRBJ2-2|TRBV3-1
ASSQDRGLAGQTGELF
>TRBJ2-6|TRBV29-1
SVVSPRSGANVLT
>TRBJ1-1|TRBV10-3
AISGHRAHTTEAF
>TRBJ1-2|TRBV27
ASSFNGWGYT
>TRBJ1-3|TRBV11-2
ASSPQRNTIY
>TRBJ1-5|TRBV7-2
ASSPTQSYQPQH